This entry concerns a single TCR beta chain. Its target is not known. This specimen belongs to a study of graft-versus-host responses after intestinal transplantation. V was cut by 1 base and J by 6 bases, with 9 bases left in between. This CDR3 is 13 amino acids long. The germline V gene encodes CDR1 SGHDT and CDR2 YYEEEE. The assay was immunoSEQ multiplex PCR, and TCRdb's table has in-frame clones only and misses some. The repertoire includes some 110,000 clones, 90% of them detected once, and about 0.18% sits in the top ten. The origin of this receptor is a human donor who received an intestinal transplant. The sample in question was unstimulated CD4+ T cells sorted from spleen or lymph node cells, obtained before intestinal transplant. The J gene is TRBJ2-3, the V gene TRBV5-6; a possible D gene is TRBD2 (5 bases). CDR3 protein: CASSLSGMDTQYF. DNA of the CDR3: TGTGCCAGCAGCTTGTCGGGGATGGATACGCAGTATTTT.